A selection of T cell receptor beta chains follows, all from one sample in a study of T cell responses to AZD1222 COVID-19 vaccine. Clones were read by immunoSEQ multiplex PCR, and TCRdb kept only the in-frame ones, dropping some. The sample consists of some 180,000 clones, 80% to 95% of them appearing once. The input for sequencing was peripheral blood, taken 28 days after the second dose of the MenACWY control vaccine. These receptors came from an adult who received the MenACWY meningococcal vaccine as a control. Both conserved end residues are trimmed from each CDR3. Clone size is not always given. Where it is, it says once, few, many or a class for expanded clones.

CDR3aa: ASRIRSQPQH; abundance: once; v_gene: TRBV28
CDR3aa: ASSFGKDTEAF; abundance: -; v_gene: TRBV7-9
CDR3aa: ASSFKNRDQKGYT; abundance: -; v_gene: TRBV6-6
CDR3aa: ASSVGTGGNTIY; abundance: -; v_gene: TRBV9
CDR3aa: ASSDRETNEKLF; abundance: -; v_gene: TRBV10-1
CDR3aa: ASSLEQGGTEAF; abundance: -; v_gene: TRBV5-6
CDR3aa: ASSPWGNSNQPQH; abundance: -; v_gene: TRBV5-8
CDR3aa: ASSQFTLPRSPLH; abundance: -; v_gene: TRBV4-1
CDR3aa: ASSDVGGPSNQPQH; abundance: -; v_gene: TRBV6-4
CDR3aa: ASSIIGGKTEAF; abundance: -; v_gene: TRBV19
CDR3aa: ASSLTRPGLNTEAF; abundance: -; v_gene: TRBV27
CDR3aa: ASSFGRDGYT; abundance: -; v_gene: TRBV5-1
CDR3aa: ASKGGVSYNEQF; abundance: -; v_gene: TRBV6-5
CDR3aa: ASSLDRTENNSPLH; abundance: few; v_gene: TRBV5-1
CDR3aa: ASSLSSASYEQY; abundance: once; v_gene: TRBV7-2
CDR3aa: ASSLTEAF; abundance: few; v_gene: TRBV27
CDR3aa: ASSPQGRNQPQH; abundance: -; v_gene: TRBV18
CDR3aa: ASNPDRGRGYGYT; abundance: once; v_gene: TRBV27
CDR3aa: ASSSGQGAF; abundance: -; v_gene: TRBV5-6
CDR3aa: ASSTGGLNTGELF; abundance: -; v_gene: TRBV7-9
CDR3aa: ATSGSGTEYEQY; abundance: -; v_gene: TRBV24-1
CDR3aa: ASRAGTNYGYT; abundance: -; v_gene: TRBV6-1
CDR3aa: ASSPGTVYGYT; abundance: once; v_gene: TRBV6-5
CDR3aa: ASSRPLGTGNIQY; abundance: -; v_gene: TRBV3-1/TRBV3-2
CDR3aa: ASSQDRAGNGYT; abundance: -; v_gene: TRBV3-1/TRBV3-2
CDR3aa: ASSLEVYEQY; abundance: once; v_gene: TRBV7-9
CDR3aa: ASRQTGGSQPQH; abundance: -; v_gene: TRBV4-1
CDR3aa: ASGLGLKVSLGYT; abundance: once; v_gene: TRBV12-5
CDR3aa: ASSSTTYRGGNTIY; abundance: -; v_gene: TRBV7-9
CDR3aa: ASTGEGRGQYYEQY; abundance: -; v_gene: TRBV28
CDR3aa: ASSLWSSGNTIY; abundance: -; v_gene: TRBV28
CDR3aa: ASSLAGADTIY; abundance: -; v_gene: TRBV7-6
CDR3aa: ASRRISGNTIY; abundance: -; v_gene: TRBV6-5
CDR3aa: SVEVSGGTEAF; abundance: -; v_gene: TRBV29-1
CDR3aa: ASSQDRGFGNTIY; abundance: -; v_gene: TRBV4-2
CDR3aa: ASSRLTSNTEAF; abundance: once; v_gene: TRBV7-8
CDR3aa: ASSEARGLETQY; abundance: -; v_gene: TRBV6-1
CDR3aa: ASSSLVAGGPYEQY; abundance: once; v_gene: TRBV28
CDR3aa: SASPPGMNTEAF; abundance: -; v_gene: TRBV20-1
CDR3aa: ASSPTGITGYT; abundance: -; v_gene: TRBV7-2
CDR3aa: ASSQVGGGQPQH; abundance: -; v_gene: TRBV3-1/TRBV3-2
CDR3aa: ASSVDGGSYEQY; abundance: -; v_gene: TRBV9
CDR3aa: ASSYSGTGVYGYT; abundance: -; v_gene: TRBV6-6
CDR3aa: ASSRRMTGAGGSPLH; abundance: -; v_gene: TRBV4-1
CDR3aa: ASSEGRSATNEKLF; abundance: -; v_gene: TRBV6-4
CDR3aa: ASSGSGGYNEQF; abundance: -; v_gene: TRBV7-3
CDR3aa: SAGKPPTQY; abundance: once; v_gene: TRBV20-1
CDR3aa: ASSIFGVPSSYNEQF; abundance: -; v_gene: TRBV19
CDR3aa: ASSQGQEDYGYT; abundance: -; v_gene: TRBV18
CDR3aa: ASTSDTRNTEAF; abundance: -; v_gene: TRBV7-2
CDR3aa: ASNDGNSPLH; abundance: -; v_gene: TRBV28